Listed here is a single T cell receptor beta chain. Its antigen is not yet known. Base qualities are not recorded, but no much larger clone differs from it by a single base. The time point label on this specimen signifies: baseline before first vaccination. Samples from vaccinated people were obtained from the UK trials COV001 and COV002, which included a single-blind randomized controlled phase 2/3 trial of AZD1222 (ChAdOx1 nCoV-19) in healthy adults. Trial participant PBMC samples were collected at day 0 and day 28 after the second dose for TCRbeta chain sequencing. The data were obtained in a study of T cell responses to AZD1222 COVID-19 vaccine (dated by TCRdb to about 2021). For context, the study as a whole: AZD1222 recipients whose second dose came at about 4 weeks and those whose second dose came at about 12 weeks were combined into one group, since spike-specific TCR depth and breadth did not differ between the two schedules. TCR sequencing covered some 250 trial participants: some 210 given two doses of AZD1222 and 26 given two doses of MenACWY control vaccine. Trial participants were enrolled by age into subgroups of 18-55, 56-69 and 70-plus years, and about 150, 27 and 61 TCR-sequenced participants, respectively, were included in these subgroups. General findings and caveats noted by the study authors: Most participants were white British and females outnumbered males, and the authors suggested that clonal diversity may have been underestimated. Because no day 14 peak-response samples were available, the repertoires could be characterized only after the peak T cell response. Only five to seven AZD1222 recipients were SARS-CoV-2 seropositive at baseline, limiting conclusions about previously exposed vaccinees. Epitopes outside the regions mutated in the B.1.351 and B.1.1.7 variants were reportedly recognized by nearly half of the unique spike-specific TCRs. After two AZD1222 doses, both the breadth and the depth of spike-specific TCRs were significantly higher than at day 0 and than in MenACWY recipients. Vaccine-associated CD4 TCRs spanned the whole spike protein, with dominant responses in regions 160-218 and 743-854. In the small 56-69-year group, the increase in depth fell short of significance, most likely because of low power.

The CDR3 regions of human TCRbeta chains were analyzed by immunosequencing. Processing in the source paper ran as follows. Repertoire TCRs were checked for matches against a reference library of SARS-CoV-2-specific TCRs that had been generated using the MIRA antigen-specificity platform. Breadth meant the fraction of unique TCRs that were SARS-CoV-2-associated, whereas depth meant the fraction of total T cells that were SARS-CoV-2-associated. Using the MIRA data, every spike-specific TCR was mapped to the spike region that the TCR reacted to and assigned to either a CD4 or a CD8 class. Log10-transformed breadth and depth values were compared by one-way ANOVA with Sidak's multiple comparisons tests. Held by TCRdb, this immuneACCESS table contains in-frame sequences only and omits some clones. Under half of the omission traces to an unresolved V gene where checked; the cause of the rest is unknown. That table furnishes V, J and clone size, whereas the DNA furnished D and trimming. The sample yields some 64,000 clones; roughly 84% were counted once. The ten largest clones add up to under 7.5% of the sample.

In the germline V gene, CDR1 corresponds to LGHNA and CDR2 to YSLEER. The CDR3 runs 15 residues from the cysteine to the phenylalanine. Just CDR3 DNA is preserved here, 45 bases in frame from base 1. V is clipped by 8 bases and J by 0 bases, and the sequence between their germline boundaries is 14 bases long. The chain is assembled from TRBV4-3 and TRBJ1-3; no D segment can be confidently identified. This sample comprised peripheral blood, obtained on day 0 of AZD1222 vaccination. The TCR comes from an adult in good health. CDR3 reads: CASGPGSGSGNTIYF. The DNA reads TGCGCCAGCGGTCCCGGTTCAGGCTCTGGAAACACCATATATTTT.